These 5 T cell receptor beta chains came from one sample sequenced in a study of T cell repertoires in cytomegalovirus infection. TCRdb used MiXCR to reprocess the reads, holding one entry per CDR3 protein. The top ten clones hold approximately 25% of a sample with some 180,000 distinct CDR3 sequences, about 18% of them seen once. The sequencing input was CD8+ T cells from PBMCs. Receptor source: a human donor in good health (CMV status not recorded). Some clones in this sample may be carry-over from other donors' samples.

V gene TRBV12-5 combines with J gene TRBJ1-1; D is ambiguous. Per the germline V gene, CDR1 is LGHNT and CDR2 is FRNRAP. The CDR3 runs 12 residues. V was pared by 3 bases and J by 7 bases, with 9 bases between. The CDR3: CASGFVDVEAFF. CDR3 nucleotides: TGTGCTAGTGGTTTCGTAGATGTTGAAGCTTTCTTT.

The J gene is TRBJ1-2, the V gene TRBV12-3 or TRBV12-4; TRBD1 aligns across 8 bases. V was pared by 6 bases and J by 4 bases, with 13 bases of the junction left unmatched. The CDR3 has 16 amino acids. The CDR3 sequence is CASSPGQGGTRYGYTF. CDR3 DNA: TGTGCCAGCAGCCCAGGACAGGGCGGCACGCGCTATGGCTACACCTTC.

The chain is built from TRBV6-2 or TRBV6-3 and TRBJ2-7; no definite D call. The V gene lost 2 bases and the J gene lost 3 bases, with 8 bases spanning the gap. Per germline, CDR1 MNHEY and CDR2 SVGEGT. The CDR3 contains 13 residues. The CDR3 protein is CASSYVDRYEQYF. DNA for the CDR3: TGTGCCAGCAGTTACGTGGACCGCTACGAGCAGTACTTC.

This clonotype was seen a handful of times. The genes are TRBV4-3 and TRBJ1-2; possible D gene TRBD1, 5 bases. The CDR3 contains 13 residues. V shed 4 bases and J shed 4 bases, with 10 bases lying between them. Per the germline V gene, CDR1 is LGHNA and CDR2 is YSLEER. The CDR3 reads CASSRGAGYGYTF. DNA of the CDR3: TGCGCCAGCAGCCGAGGGGCGGGCTATGGCTACACCTTC.

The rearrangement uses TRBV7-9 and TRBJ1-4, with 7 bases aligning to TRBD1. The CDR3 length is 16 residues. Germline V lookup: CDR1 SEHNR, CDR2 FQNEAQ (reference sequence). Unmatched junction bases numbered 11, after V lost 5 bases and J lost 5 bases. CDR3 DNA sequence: TGTGCCAGCAGCACTACTACGGGACAGCAGAATGAAAAACTGTTTTTT. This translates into CASSTTTGQQNEKLFF.